Sequencing of this T cell receptor beta chain was carried out in a study of shared clonotypes between healthy human individuals. Using immunoSEQ multiplex PCR, the repertoire was profiled, and TCRdb retains in-frame clones only, with some absent. The table lists roughly 1,500,000 clones, 95% to 99% of them singletons. Overall study findings and caveats: Sample collection involved blood only; tissue repertoires are likely different.

As concerns this clone: The antigen is not known.

V was trimmed by 3 bases and J by 0 bases, leaving 18 bases between them. CDR1 KGHSH and CDR2 LQKENI come from the germline V gene. The CDR3 consists of 17 residues. This receptor was identified in a man aged 25-40 years in good health. The sample taken for sequencing was naive CD4+ T cells sorted from blood. Subset indicated: CD45RA+ positively selected. The V gene is TRBV18, the J gene TRBJ2-7, with D possibly being TRBD2 (7 bases). For the CDR3, the DNA is TGTGCCAGCTCACCGACTCACTCGGGGGGCAGCTCCTACGAGCAGTACTTC. Encoded protein: CASSPTHSGGSSYEQYF.